Following are 23 T cell receptor beta chains from one sample sequenced in a study of T cell clonality in common variable immunodeficiency (dated by TCRdb to between 2015 and 2017). The receptor library was made with the immunoSEQ multiplex PCR assay. What TCRdb holds here is the immuneACCESS table cut down to in-frame rearrangements. Part of the clones is not present; checked against another copy, under half of the missing clones reflect an unresolved V gene, and the others are unexplained. For this sample, around 55,000 clones are listed, none of them singletons. Roughly 1.8% of the sample goes to the ten largest clones. What was sequenced was peripheral blood mononuclear cells. These receptors all come from a person aged 18-70 years in good health.

In its sample, this clone was seen many times. The observed sequence ends 3 residues before the CDR3 terminus, with the missing tail filled in from the germline J gene. The chain is built from TRBV20-1 and TRBJ2-4; 12 positions match TRBD2. CDR1 and CDR2 from the germline V gene are DFQATT and SNEGSKA (reference sequence). The CDR3 length is 18 residues. The trim removed 1 base at V and 0 bases at J, leaving 7 bases unmatched. The CDR3 sequence: CSARGLAGDGSAKNIQYF. Incomplete CDR3 DNA: TGCAGTGCTAGAGGACTAGCGGGGGATGGATCAGCCAAAAACATT.

This clone was seen repeatedly, ten times or more. The read halts 3 residues ahead of the CDR3 end, with the missing end drawn from the germline J gene. The gene calls are TRBV20-1 and TRBJ1-6; maybe TRBD1 (6 bases). Trimming took 0 bases from V and 10 from J, leaving 25 bases between them. Germline-derived CDR1 and CDR2 are DFQATT and SNEGSKA (reference sequence). The CDR3 spans 18 residues. The part of the CDR3 DNA that was read is TGCAGTGCTAGAGATTTGGGGGCCGAGCCCCGGGCTGAGTCACCC. This encodes CSARDLGAEPRAESP. The full CDR3 reads CSARDLGAEPRAESPLHF.

Many counts were recorded for this clone. The CDR3 end lies 3 residues beyond the end of the read and is filled in from the germline J gene. J is TRBJ2-1 and V is TRBV7-6; D unresolved. Looked up from germline, CDR1 is SGHVS and CDR2 is FNYEAQ. This CDR3 is built from 16 residues. V was pared by 2 bases and J by 0 bases, with 11 bases between. CDR3 in amino acids: CASSLRVAGSYNEQFF. The DNA read from the CDR3 is TGTGCCAGCAGCTTAAGAGTCGCAGGCTCCTACAATGAG.

This clone has a count of ten or more. Here the CDR3 reads CASRLAGGRYEQYF. The DNA read from the CDR3 is TGTGCCAGCAGACTAGCGGGGGGACGATACGAG. The chain uses TRBV12-3 or TRBV12-4 and TRBJ2-7; 12 nucleotides align to TRBD2. The read terminates 3 residues ahead of where the CDR3 ends, so the germline J gene completes it. The junction had 4 bases not matched to a gene; V was cut back by 6 bases and J by 4 bases. CDR3 length: 14 residues.

On this clone: The observed sequence ends 3 residues before the CDR3 terminus, with the missing tail filled in from the germline J gene. V gene TRBV7-3 combines with J gene TRBJ2-4, with TRBD1 identical over 9 bases. V lost 3 bases, J lost 1 base, and 10 bases stayed unmatched. The V gene's germline CDR1 is SGHTA and CDR2 FQGTGA. This CDR3 region has 18 residues. The covered CDR3 bases are TGTGCCAGCAGCTTCCCGGGACAGGGTAAAGGGGCCAAAAACATT. Its translation is CASSFPGQGKGAKNI. The complete CDR3 reads CASSFPGQGKGAKNIQYF.

This clone was observed at least ten times. The read ends 3 residues early relative to the CDR3; the germline J gene fills the gap. The V call is TRBV6-2 or TRBV6-3, the J call TRBJ2-3, with D tentatively TRBD2 (7 bases). V gave up 0 bases and J gave up 7 bases, with 14 bases separating them. CDR3 size: 15 residues. Looked up from germline, CDR1 is MNHEY and CDR2 is SVGEGT. CDR3 residues: CASSYSGGARYTQYF. The sequenced CDR3 bases are TGTGCCAGCAGTTACTCGGGGGGGGCCCGGTATACG.

This clone was observed at least ten times. The chain's CDR3 is CASSPTWDRGTGELFF. The covered CDR3 bases are TGTGCCAGCTCCCCTACCTGGGACAGAGGTACCGGGGAG. This chain uses TRBV18 with TRBJ2-2; 7 positions match TRBD1. The read is 3 residues too short to cover the CDR3 end, so that end is filled in from the germline J gene. This CDR3 has 16 amino acids. CDR1 is KGHSH and CDR2 is LQKENI in the germline V gene. The junction had 12 bases not matched to a gene; V was cut back by 6 bases and J by 5 bases.

The sample holds a few counts of this clone. One end of the junction varies from germline; a read error may be responsible. The DNA ends 3 residues before the CDR3 does, and the rest of the CDR3 is filled in from the germline J gene. This CDR3 is also generated by other DNA sequences in the sample. The chain is built from TRBV20-1 and TRBJ1-1; no firm D call. Germline V CDR1 and CDR2: DFQATT, SNEGSKA (reference sequence). The CDR3 sequence is 14 residues long. This CDR3 reads CSARDRGYGLEAFF. The CDR3 DNA, read in part, is TGCAGCGCTAGAGATCGAGGGTATGGGTTGGAA.

The table lists this clone with many counts. Read data end 3 residues before the CDR3 end; the end is taken from the germline J gene. The chain couples TRBV18 to TRBJ1-1; possibly TRBD1 for D (6 bases). The CDR3 has 11 amino acids. Germline assignment: CDR1 KGHSH and CDR2 LQKENI. The part of the CDR3 DNA that was read is TGTGCCAGCTCAACGGGAGACAGG. This codes for CASSTGDR. The complete CDR3 sequence is CASSTGDRAFF.

This clone was seen many times. The junction differs from germline at one of its ends, possibly a read error. The CDR3 end falls 3 residues outside the read, so it is completed with the germline J gene. Other nucleotide sequences in the sample specify the same CDR3. The rearrangement uses TRBV20-1 and TRBJ1-3, with a tentative D call TRBD1 (5 bases). The CDR3 is 14 amino acids. CDR1 is DFQATT, CDR2 SNEGSKA, per germline (reference sequence). The covered CDR3 bases are TGCAGTGCTAGAGATTGGGGCTCTGGAAACACT. The encoded protein is CSARDWGSGNT. The full CDR3 is CSARDWGSGNTIYF.

This clone was seen repeatedly, ten times or more. The CDR3 end falls 3 residues outside the read, so it is completed with the germline J gene. V is TRBV20-1 and J is TRBJ1-2; 9 nucleotides align to TRBD1. The CDR3 length is 14 residues. Germline V lookup: CDR1 DFQATT, CDR2 SNEGSKA (reference sequence). The CDR3 DNA, read in part, is TGCAGTGCTAGAGTGGGACAGGGTTTTTCGGGC. This translates into CSARVGQGFSG. The whole CDR3 protein reads CSARVGQGFSGYTF.

This clone was counted ten times or more. A junction end diverges from the germline sequence, so it may reflect a read error. The CDR3 end falls 3 residues outside the read, so it is completed with the germline J gene. The J gene is TRBJ2-3, the V gene TRBV4-2; the D gene is possibly TRBD2 (5 bases). The germline CDR1 and CDR2 sequences are LGHNA and YNFKEQ. This CDR3 has 18 amino acids. Partial CDR3 DNA: TGCGCCAGCAGCCAAGATAGTCTAATCGGCGGGAGCACAGATACG. Protein product: CASSQDSLIGGSTDT. From start to end, the CDR3 is CASSQDSLIGGSTDTQYF.

By share, this clone ranks as medium-sized (0.01 to 0.1%). Partial CDR3 DNA: TGTGCCAGCAGCCAAGACCTCCAGGGATGGACCGGGGAG. This codes for CASSQDLQGWTGE. The entire CDR3 sequence reads CASSQDLQGWTGELFF. This sequence joins TRBV4-2 and TRBJ2-2; a weak D match, TRBD1 (5 bases). The read falls 3 residues short of the CDR3 end, and the missing part is taken from the germline J gene. This CDR3 contains 16 residues. Looked up from germline, CDR1 is LGHNA and CDR2 is YNFKEQ. The germline V and J ends were trimmed by 0 bases and 5 bases, with 13 bases remaining between them.

There are many counts of this clone. The read stops 3 residues short of the end of the CDR3; the missing end is completed from the germline J gene. The chain combines TRBV18 with TRBJ1-4, with D uncertain. Trimming shortened V by 3 bases and J by 3 bases, and 8 bases separated the two germline ends. The CDR3 length is 14 residues. Germline V CDR1 and CDR2: KGHSH, LQKENI. CDR3 amino acids: CASSPAGANEKLFF. The DNA read from the CDR3 is TGTGCCAGCTCACCGGCCGGGGCTAATGAAAAA.

There are a few counts of this clone. CDR3 DNA, as far as it was read: TGTGCCAGCAGCTTCCAGGGCCCCTCCTACGAC. Protein: CASSFQGPSYD. From start to end, the CDR3 is CASSFQGPSYDYTF. The V and J genes are TRBV7-9 and TRBJ1-2, with D possibly being TRBD1 (5 bases). The CDR3 end lies 3 residues beyond the end of the read and is filled in from the germline J gene. This CDR3 spans 14 amino acids. Germline V gene lookup returns CDR1 SEHNR and CDR2 FQNEAQ (reference sequence).

This clone was seen only a few times. The read comes to an end 3 residues before the CDR3 does, leaving the germline J gene to fill in the end. This chain joins TRBV5-1 and TRBJ1-5; D remains ambiguous. Germline V gene lookup returns CDR1 SGHRS and CDR2 YFSETQ. Trimming left V 2 bases short and J 3 bases short, with 6 bases between. The CDR3 covers 13 residues. The part of the CDR3 DNA that was read is TGCGCCAGCAGCTTCGGTGTCAATCAGCCC. Amino acid sequence: CASSFGVNQP. The whole CDR3 sequence is CASSFGVNQPQHF. The full variable domain, completed using reference TRBV5-1 and TRBJ1-5, is KAGVTQTPRYLIKTRGQQVTLSCSPISGHRSVSWYQQTPGQGLQFLFEYFSETQRNKGNFPGRFSGRQFSNSRSEMNVSTLELGDSALYLCASSFGVNQPQHFGDGTRLSIL.

This clone came up a few times. The missing CDR3 end, 3 residues past where the read stops, is filled in from the germline J gene. This chain uses TRBV19 with TRBJ1-5; 10 bases map to TRBD1. The V segment lost 2 bases and the J segment 0 bases; nucleotides outside the gene matches: 13. The CDR3 spans 20 residues. Per the germline V gene, CDR1 is LNHDA and CDR2 is SQIVND (reference sequence). CDR3 sequence: CASSIRPGTGEQYSNQPQHF. The CDR3 DNA, read in part, is TGTGCCAGTAGTATAAGGCCCGGGACAGGGGAACAATATAGCAATCAGCCC.

Ten or more counts support this clone. The sequence runs out 3 residues before the end of the CDR3; the remainder is reconstructed from the germline J gene. The chain employs TRBV18 and TRBJ1-1, with a weak D call TRBD1 (5 bases). The V end was cut by 2 bases, the J end by 1 base, with 11 bases between. CDR1 and CDR2 (germline): KGHSH, LQKENI. The CDR3 loop spans 15 amino acids. Here the CDR3 reads CASSPGRVTNTEAFF. CDR3 DNA (partial): TGTGCCAGCTCACCAGGCAGGGTTACGAACACTGAA.

This clone was seen many times. The sequence runs out 3 residues before the end of the CDR3; the remainder is reconstructed from the germline J gene. This chain joins TRBV7-2 and TRBJ1-6; D gene ambiguous. V was shortened by 3 bases and J by 7 bases, with 10 bases between the two germline ends. Germline values: CDR1 SGHTA, CDR2 FQGNSA. The CDR3 is made up of 14 amino acids. CDR3 loop: CASSFDTENSPLHF. CDR3 DNA (partial): TGTGCCAGCAGCTTTGACACTGAAAATTCACCC.

This clone was picked up many times. The missing CDR3 end, 3 residues past where the read stops, is filled in from the germline J gene. This chain connects TRBV7-2 to TRBJ1-5; possibly TRBD1 for D (6 bases). The CDR3 has 16 amino acids. With 0 bases removed from V and 0 bases from J, the gap between germline ends came to 9 bases. The germline CDR1 and CDR2 sequences are SGHTA and FQGNSA. CDR3 region: CASSLAAGVSNQPQHF. The covered CDR3 bases are TGTGCCAGCAGCTTAGCGGCAGGGGTTAGCAATCAGCCC.

This clone was seen ten or more times. The read falls 3 residues short of the CDR3 end, and the missing part is taken from the germline J gene. The V gene is TRBV20-1, the J gene TRBJ2-3; the D is unclear. Germline assignment: CDR1 DFQATT and CDR2 SNEGSKA (reference sequence). The CDR3 spans 13 residues. The V end was cut by 5 bases, the J end by 0 bases, with 9 bases between. The sequenced part of the CDR3 DNA is TGCAGTGCTGGGCATGGGAGCACAGATACG. Translated, it gives CSAGHGSTDT. The CDR3, in full, reads CSAGHGSTDTQYF.

In the case of this clone: The read stops 3 residues short of the end of the CDR3; the missing end is completed from the germline J gene. The rearrangement joins TRBV7-2 to TRBJ2-2; D possibly corresponds to TRBD1 (6 bases). CDR1 and CDR2 (germline): SGHTA, FQGNSA. This CDR3 has 15 residues. CDR3 residues: CASSLKGTGSSPLFF. Incomplete CDR3 DNA: TGTGCCAGCAGCTTAAAGGGTACAGGGAGTTCACCG.

Details on this clone: The read ends 3 residues before the CDR3 terminus; that terminus is restored from the germline J gene. V gene TRBV29-1 combines with J gene TRBJ2-7; D gene ambiguous. Germline V gives CDR1 SQVTM, CDR2 ANQGSEA. Trimming left V 7 bases short and J 0 bases short, with 7 bases between. The length of the CDR3 is 11 residues. Partial CDR3 DNA: TGCAGCGGGCAAATCTCCTACGAG. Translation gives CSGQISYE. The entire CDR3 sequence reads CSGQISYEQYF.